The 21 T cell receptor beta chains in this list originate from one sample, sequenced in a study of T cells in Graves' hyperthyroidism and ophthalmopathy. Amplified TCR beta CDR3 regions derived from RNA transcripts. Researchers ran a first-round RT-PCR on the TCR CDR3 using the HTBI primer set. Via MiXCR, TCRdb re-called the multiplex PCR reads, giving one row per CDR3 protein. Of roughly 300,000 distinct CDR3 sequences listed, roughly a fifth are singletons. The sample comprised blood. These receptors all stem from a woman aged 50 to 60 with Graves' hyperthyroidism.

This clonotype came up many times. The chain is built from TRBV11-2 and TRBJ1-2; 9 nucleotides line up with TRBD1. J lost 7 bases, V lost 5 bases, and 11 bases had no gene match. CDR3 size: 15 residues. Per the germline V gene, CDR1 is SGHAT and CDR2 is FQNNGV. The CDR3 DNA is TGTGCCAGCAGCAATAACAGGGGGCGCCTTGGTGGCTACACCTTC. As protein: CASSNNRGRLGGYTF. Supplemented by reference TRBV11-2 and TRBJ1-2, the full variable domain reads EAGVAQSPRYKIIEKRQSVAFWCNPISGHATLYWYQQILGQGPKLLIQFQNNGVVDDSQLPKDRFSAERLKGVDSTLKIQPAKLEDSAVYLCASSNNRGRLGGYTFGSGTRLTVV.

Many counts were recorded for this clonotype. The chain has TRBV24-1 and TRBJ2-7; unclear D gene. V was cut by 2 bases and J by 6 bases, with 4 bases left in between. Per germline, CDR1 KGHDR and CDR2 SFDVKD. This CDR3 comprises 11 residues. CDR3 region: CATSDSLEQYF. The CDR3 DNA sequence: TGTGCCACCAGTGATTCTCTCGAGCAGTACTTC.

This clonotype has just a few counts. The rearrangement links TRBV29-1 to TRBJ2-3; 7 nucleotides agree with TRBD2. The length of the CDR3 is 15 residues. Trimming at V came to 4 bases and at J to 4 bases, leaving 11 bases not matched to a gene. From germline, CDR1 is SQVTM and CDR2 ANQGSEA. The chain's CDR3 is CSVVLGAGVPDTQYF. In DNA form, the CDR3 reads TGCAGCGTTGTTTTAGGTGCGGGAGTACCAGATACGCAGTATTTT.

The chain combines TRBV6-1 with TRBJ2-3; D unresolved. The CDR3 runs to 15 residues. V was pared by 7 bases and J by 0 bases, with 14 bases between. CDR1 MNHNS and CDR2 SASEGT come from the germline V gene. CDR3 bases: TGTGCCAGCAACGAATCGGTATCTAGCACAGATACGCAGTATTTT. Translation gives CASNESVSSTDTQYF.

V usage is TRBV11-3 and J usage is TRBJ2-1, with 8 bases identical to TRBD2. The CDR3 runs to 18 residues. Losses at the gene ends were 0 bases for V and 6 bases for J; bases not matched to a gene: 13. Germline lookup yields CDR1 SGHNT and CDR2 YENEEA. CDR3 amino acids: CASSLDRGSGMGFNEQFF. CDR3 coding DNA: TGTGCCAGCAGCTTAGATCGGGGTAGCGGGATGGGGTTCAATGAGCAGTTCTTC.

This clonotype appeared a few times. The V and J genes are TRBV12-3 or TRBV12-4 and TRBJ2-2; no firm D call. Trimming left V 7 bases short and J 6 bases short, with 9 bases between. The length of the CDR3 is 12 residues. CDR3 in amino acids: CASKTAAGELFF. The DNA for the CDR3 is TGTGCCAGCAAGACGGCCGCCGGGGAGCTGTTTTTT.

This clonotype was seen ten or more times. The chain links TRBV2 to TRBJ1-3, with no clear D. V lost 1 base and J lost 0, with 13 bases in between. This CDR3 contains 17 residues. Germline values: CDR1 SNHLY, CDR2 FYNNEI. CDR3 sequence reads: CASSEGPPRASGNTIYF. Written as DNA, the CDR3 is TGTGCCAGCAGTGAAGGACCCCCAAGGGCCTCTGGAAACACCATATATTTT.

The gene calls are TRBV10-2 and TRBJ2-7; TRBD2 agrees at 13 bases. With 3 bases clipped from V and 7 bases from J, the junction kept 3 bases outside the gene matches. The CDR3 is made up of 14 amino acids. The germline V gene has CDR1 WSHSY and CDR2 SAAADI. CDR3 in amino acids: CASSEGLAGVEQYF. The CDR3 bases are TGCGCCAGCAGTGAAGGACTAGCGGGAGTGGAGCAGTACTTC.

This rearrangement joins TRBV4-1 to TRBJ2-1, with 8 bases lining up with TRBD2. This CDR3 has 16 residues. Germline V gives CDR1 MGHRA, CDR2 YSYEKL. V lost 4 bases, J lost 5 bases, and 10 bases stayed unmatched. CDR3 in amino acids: CASSRSHAGGNNEQFF. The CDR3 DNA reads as TGCGCCAGCAGCCGGAGTCATGCGGGGGGCAACAATGAGCAGTTCTTC.

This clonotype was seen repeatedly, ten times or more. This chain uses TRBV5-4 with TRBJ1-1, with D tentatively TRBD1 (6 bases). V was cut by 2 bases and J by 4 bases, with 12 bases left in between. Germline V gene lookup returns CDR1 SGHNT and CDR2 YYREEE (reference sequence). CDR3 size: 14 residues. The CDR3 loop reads CASSLSRGITEAFF. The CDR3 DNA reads TGTGCCAGCAGCTTAAGCAGGGGAATCACTGAAGCTTTCTTT. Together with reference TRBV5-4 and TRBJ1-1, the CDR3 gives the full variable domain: ETGVTQSPTHLIKTRGQQVTLRCSSQSGHNTVSWYQQALGQGPQFIFQYYREEENGRGNFPPRFSGLQFPNYSSELNVNALELDDSALYLCASSLSRGITEAFFGQGTRLTVV.

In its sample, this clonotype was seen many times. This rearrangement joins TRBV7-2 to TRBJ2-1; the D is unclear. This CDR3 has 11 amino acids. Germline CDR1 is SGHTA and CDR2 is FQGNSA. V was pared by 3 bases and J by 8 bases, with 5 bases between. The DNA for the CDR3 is TGTGCCAGCAGCTTTTATGATGAGCAGTTCTTC. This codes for CASSFYDEQFF.

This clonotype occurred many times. CDR3 sequence: CATDRVYEQYF. The CDR3 coding sequence is TGTGCCACCGACAGGGTATACGAGCAGTACTTC. The chain joins TRBV2 to TRBJ2-7, with TRBD1 matching 7 bases. This CDR3 is 11 amino acids long. CDR1 is SNHLY, CDR2 FYNNEI, per germline. Germline trimming cut 10 bases from V and 4 bases from J; bases unmatched to any gene: 4.

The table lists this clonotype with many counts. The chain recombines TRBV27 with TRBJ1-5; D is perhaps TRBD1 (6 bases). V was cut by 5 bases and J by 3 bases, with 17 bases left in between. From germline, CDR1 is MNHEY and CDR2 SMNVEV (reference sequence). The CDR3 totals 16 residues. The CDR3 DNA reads TGTGCCAGCAGTCCCCCAGGCAGGGGAGCCAATCAGCCCCAGCATTTT. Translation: CASSPPGRGANQPQHF.

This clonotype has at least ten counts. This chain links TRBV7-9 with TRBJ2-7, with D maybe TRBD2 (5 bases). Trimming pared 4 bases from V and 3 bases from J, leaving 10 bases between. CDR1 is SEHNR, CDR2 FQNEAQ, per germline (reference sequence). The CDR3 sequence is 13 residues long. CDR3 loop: CASSSPGFYEQYF. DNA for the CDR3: TGTGCCAGCAGCTCCCCGGGGTTCTACGAGCAGTACTTC.

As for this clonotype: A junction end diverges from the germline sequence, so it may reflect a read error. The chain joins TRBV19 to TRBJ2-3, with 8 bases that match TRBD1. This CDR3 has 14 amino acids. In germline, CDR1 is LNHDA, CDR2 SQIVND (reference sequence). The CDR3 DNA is TGCGCCAGTAGTATCCAGGGGGCTACAGATACGCAGTATTTT. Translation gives CASSIQGATDTQYF.

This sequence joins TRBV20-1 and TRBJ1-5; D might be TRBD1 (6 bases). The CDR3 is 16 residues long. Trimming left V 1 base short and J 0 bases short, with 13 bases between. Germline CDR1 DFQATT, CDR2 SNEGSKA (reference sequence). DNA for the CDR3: TGCAGTGCTAGAGCGGGGGGCCTTTATAGCAATCAGCCCCAGCATTTT. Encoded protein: CSARAGGLYSNQPQHF.

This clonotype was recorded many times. For the CDR3, the DNA is TGCAGTGCGGCACTGTACGGCTCCTATAATTCACCCCTCCACTTT. This codes for CSAALYGSYNSPLHF. The chain carries TRBV20-1 and TRBJ1-6; D is unclear. The CDR3 is made up of 15 amino acids. The V and J ends lost 6 bases and 0 bases respectively, with 12 bases between them. Germline CDR1 DFQATT, CDR2 SNEGSKA (reference sequence).

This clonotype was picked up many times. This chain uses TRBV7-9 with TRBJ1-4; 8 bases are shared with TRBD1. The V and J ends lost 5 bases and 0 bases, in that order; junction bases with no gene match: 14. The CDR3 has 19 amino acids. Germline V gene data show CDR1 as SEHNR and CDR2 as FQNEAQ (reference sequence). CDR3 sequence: CASSLPRRQGIATNEKLFF. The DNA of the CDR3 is TGTGCCAGCAGCCTCCCTCGACGACAGGGGATTGCAACTAATGAAAAACTGTTTTTT. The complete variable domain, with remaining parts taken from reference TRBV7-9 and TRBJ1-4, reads DTGVSQNPRHKITKRGQNVTFRCDPISEHNRLYWYRQTLGQGPEFLTYFQNEAQLEKSRLLSDRFSAERPKGSFSTLEIQRTEQGDSAMYLCASSLPRRQGIATNEKLFFGSGTQLSVL.

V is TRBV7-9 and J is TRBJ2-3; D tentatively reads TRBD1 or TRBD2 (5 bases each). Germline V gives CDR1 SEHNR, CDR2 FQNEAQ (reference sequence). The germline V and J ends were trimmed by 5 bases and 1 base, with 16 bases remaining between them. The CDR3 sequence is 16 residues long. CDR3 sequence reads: CASSAASGRGTDTQYF. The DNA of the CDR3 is TGTGCCAGCAGCGCGGCCTCGGGACGCGGCACAGATACGCAGTATTTT.

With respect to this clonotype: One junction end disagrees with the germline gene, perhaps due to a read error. The DNA for the CDR3 is TGTGCCAGCTGGGGCGGACTTAACTATGGCTACACCTTC. The encoded protein is CASWGGLNYGYTF. The rearrangement links TRBV10-2 to TRBJ1-2, with D possibly being TRBD1 (5 bases). The germline CDR1 and CDR2 sequences are WSHSY and SAAADI. CDR3 length: 13 amino acids.

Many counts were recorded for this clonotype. CDR3 sequence reads: CAGSSVNTEAFF. The CDR3 DNA sequence: TGTGCCGGCAGCTCGGTGAACACTGAAGCTTTCTTT. This chain uses TRBV30 with TRBJ1-1, with D unresolved. The V and J ends lost 8 bases and 0 bases respectively, with 10 bases between them. The CDR3 runs to 12 residues. In germline, CDR1 is GTSNPN, CDR2 SVGIG (reference sequence).